This T cell receptor beta chain was captured in a study of control samples from healthy donors and cancer patients. Profiled with immunoSEQ multiplex PCR; TCRdb holds only in-frame clones, not every one. The table shows 150,000 or so clones, with roughly 93% occurring only once. For this clone: Other DNA sequences in this sample translate to the same CDR3.

Trimming removed 3 bases at V and 2 bases at J, with 4 bases between. The CDR3 totals 12 residues. CDR1 and CDR2 (germline): MNHEY, SMNVEV (reference sequence). The material sequenced was blood. This receptor was identified in a man between 18 and 29 years old in good health. The chain is built from TRBV27 and TRBJ1-1, with unresolved D. The CDR3 spells CASSFGNTEAFF. Here the CDR3 DNA reads TGTGCCAGCAGTTTTGGCAACACTGAAGCTTTCTTT.